This T cell receptor beta chain was documented in a study of T cell clonality in common variable immunodeficiency. The method was immunoSEQ multiplex PCR; TCRdb's version includes in-frame clones alone and lacks a portion of them. The data show roughly 38,000 clones, with none appearing a single time. The V and J ends lost 3 bases and 8 bases, in that order; junction bases with no gene match: 7. The CDR3 extends over 15 amino acids. The V gene's germline CDR1 is SGHNT and CDR2 YENEEA. This clone has a count of ten or more. The read falls 3 residues short of the CDR3 end, and the missing part is taken from the germline J gene.

The chain recombines TRBV11-3 with TRBJ2-1, with TRBD2 matching over 10 bases. Sequenced sample: peripheral blood mononuclear cells. The receptor was derived from a person aged 18 to 75 in good health. The DNA read from the CDR3 is TGTGCCAGCAGCTTGAGCCTAGCGGGAGCCGATGAG. Its protein product is CASSLSLAGADE. The whole CDR3 region reads CASSLSLAGADEQFF.